One and the same sample provided the 27 T cell receptor beta chains below, sequenced in a study of long-term antiretroviral therapy in people with HIV (dated 2022 in TCRdb). The immunoSEQ hsTCRB v3.0 assay was used at survey level resolution to sequence the TRB variable region. TCRdb obtained this table from immuneACCESS and retained in-frame rearrangements with V and J assigned. These tables miss some clones; where compared with another copy, unresolved V genes account for less than half of the shortfall, and the remainder is unexplained. The sample data list some 28,000 clones, and approximately 78% of these were observed just once. Clones ranked in the top ten supply about 9.3% of the sample. The input for sequencing was unsorted PBMCs, taken 1.5 years before starting antiretroviral therapy. The receptors shown here come from a man aged 18 to 29 with HIV.

The chain couples TRBV6-1 to TRBJ2-1, with D uncertain. The length of the CDR3 is 14 residues. Germline lookup yields CDR1 MNHNS and CDR2 SASEGT. Trimming left V 6 bases short and J 9 bases short, with 18 bases between. The CDR3 reads CASSERRVLGEQFF. CDR3 DNA: TGTGCCAGCAGCGAACGACGGGTCTTAGGTGAGCAGTTCTTC.

The chain combines TRBV18 with TRBJ2-2, with a tentative D call TRBD2 (6 bases). Trimming took 3 bases from V and 0 from J, leaving 8 bases between them. This CDR3 is built from 15 residues. Germline loops: CDR1 KGHSH, CDR2 LQKENI. The CDR3 region is CASSPGSPNTGELFF. DNA for the CDR3: TGTGCCAGCTCACCCGGGAGCCCGAACACCGGGGAGCTGTTTTTT.

This clone was seen more than once but under ten times. The rearrangement joins TRBV14 to TRBJ2-7; possible D gene TRBD2, 6 bases. V lost 1 base and J 7 bases, leaving 11 bases between the germline ends. CDR3 size: 13 residues. Germline values: CDR1 SGHDN, CDR2 FVKESK. The CDR3 DNA is TGTGCCAGCAGCCAAGTGCGGGGTGGGGAGCAGTACTTC. This gives the protein CASSQVRGGEQYF.

This clone is judged medium-sized. The chain couples TRBV27 to TRBJ1-1; the D gene is possibly TRBD1 (5 bases). This CDR3 is built from 17 residues. V lost 1 base and J lost 0, with 15 bases in between. The V gene's germline CDR1 is MNHEY and CDR2 SMNVEV (reference sequence). CDR3 sequence (DNA): TGTGCCAGCAGTTTATTCTTCAGGGAACCCATGAACACTGAAGCTTTCTTT. Its translation: CASSLFFREPMNTEAFF.

V is TRBV6-5 and J is TRBJ1-1; D perhaps matches TRBD1 (5 bases). The length of the CDR3 is 14 residues. The germline V gene has CDR1 MNHEY and CDR2 SVGAGI. V shed 0 bases and J shed 5 bases, with 10 bases lying between them. The CDR3 sequence is CASSYSRGWTEAFF. Here the CDR3 DNA reads TGTGCCAGCAGTTACTCCCGGGGGTGGACTGAAGCTTTCTTT.

The chain carries TRBV5-1 and TRBJ2-2, with 7 bases matching TRBD2. Germline assignment: CDR1 SGHRS and CDR2 YFSETQ. Unmatched junction bases numbered 3, after V lost 0 bases and J lost 1 base. The CDR3 is 16 amino acids. CDR3 in DNA: TGCGCCAGCAGCTTGGCCGCGGGGGAGAACACCGGGGAGCTGTTTTTT. This encodes CASSLAAGENTGELFF.

The chain joins TRBV18 to TRBJ1-3; the D gene is possibly TRBD1 (5 bases). CDR3 size: 16 residues. Germline CDR1 and CDR2: KGHSH and LQKENI. V was trimmed by 3 bases and J by 8 bases, leaving 20 bases between them. CDR3 region: CASSPGPSLLGDTIYF. Here the CDR3 DNA reads TGTGCCAGCTCACCCGGGCCTTCGTTGTTGGGGGACACCATATATTTT. The variable domain in full, completed from reference TRBV18 and TRBJ1-3, reads NAGVMQNPRHLVRRRGQEARLRCSPMKGHSHVYWYRQLPEEGLKFMVYLQKENIIDESGMPKERFSAEFPKEGPSILRIQQVVRGDSAAYFCASSPGPSLLGDTIYFGEGSWLTVV.

This clone showed up just a few times. This chain connects TRBV6-1 to TRBJ1-2; D is unresolved. Trimming shortened V by 2 bases and J by 5 bases, and 6 bases separated the two germline ends. Germline V gives CDR1 MNHNS, CDR2 SASEGT. The CDR3 length is 12 residues. DNA for the CDR3: TGTGCCAGCAGTGAAACAGCGTATGGCTACACCTTC. Its protein product is CASSETAYGYTF.

This chain joins TRBV25-1 and TRBJ1-2; D perhaps matches TRBD1 (6 bases). This CDR3 contains 14 residues. The V gene lost 6 bases and the J gene lost 5 bases, with 16 bases spanning the gap. CDR1 is MGHDK and CDR2 is SYGVNS in the germline V gene. DNA of the CDR3: TGTGCCAGCAGGGACAGATCTTTCGGATATGGCTACACCTTC. This codes for CASRDRSFGYGYTF.

The chain joins TRBV11-2 to TRBJ1-6; TRBD1 might be the D (5 bases). CDR1 and CDR2 (germline): SGHAT, FQNNGV. This CDR3 is 19 amino acids long. V was shortened by 4 bases and J by 2 bases, with 21 bases between the two germline ends. CDR3 in DNA: TGTGCCAGCAGCTGGACCAACTTCAGGGTAAAGCCCTATAATTCACCCCTCCACTTT. This gives the protein CASSWTNFRVKPYNSPLHF. Full variable domain (remainder filled in from reference TRBV11-2 and TRBJ1-6): EAGVAQSPRYKIIEKRQSVAFWCNPISGHATLYWYQQILGQGPKLLIQFQNNGVVDDSQLPKDRFSAERLKGVDSTLKIQPAKLEDSAVYLCASSWTNFRVKPYNSPLHFGNGTRLTVT.

V usage is TRBV4-1 and J usage is TRBJ2-5; no clear D gene. Trimming cost V 0 bases and J 5 bases, with 4 bases left between them. This CDR3 spans 12 amino acids. Germline-derived CDR1 and CDR2 are MGHRA and YSYEKL. This CDR3 reads CASSQDRETQYF. The CDR3 DNA is TGCGCCAGCAGCCAAGATCGGGAGACCCAGTACTTC.

The rearrangement uses TRBV7-2 and TRBJ2-7; 10 bases agree with TRBD1. CDR3 length equals 17 residues. The V gene end was trimmed by 5 bases and the J gene end by 3 bases; junction bases not matched to a gene: 13. CDR1 SGHTA and CDR2 FQGNSA come from the germline V gene. CDR3 in DNA: TGTGCCAGCAGCCCCCTCCCCGGACAGGGGGACAACTACGAGCAGTACTTC. This codes for CASSPLPGQGDNYEQYF.

The chain links TRBV4-1 to TRBJ2-7; tentatively, D is TRBD2 (6 bases). Germline values: CDR1 MGHRA, CDR2 YSYEKL. There are 15 residues in the CDR3. The germline V and J ends were trimmed by 1 base and 5 bases, with 15 bases remaining between them. The CDR3 DNA reads TGCGCCAGCAGCCAAGGCCGGGGGACCTTAAACGAGCAGTACTTC. Residues: CASSQGRGTLNEQYF.

The chain has TRBV7-2 and TRBJ1-5, with a possible D match to TRBD1 (5 bases). The CDR3 consists of 14 residues. Germline V gene data show CDR1 as SGHTA and CDR2 as FQGNSA. Trimming took off 5 bases at V and 8 bases at J, with 16 bases between the two ends. Here the CDR3 reads CASSRGGVGEPQHF. The CDR3 DNA sequence: TGTGCCAGCAGCCGAGGAGGGGTGGGGGAGCCCCAGCATTTT.

The chain has TRBV27 and TRBJ2-6; D gene unclear. The CDR3 runs to 15 residues. Germline V CDR1 and CDR2: MNHEY, SMNVEV (reference sequence). Trimming cost V 4 bases and J 4 bases, with 11 bases left between them. The CDR3 is CASSSFAVGANVLTF. The CDR3 nucleotides are TGTGCCAGCAGTTCGTTCGCCGTCGGGGCCAACGTCCTGACTTTC.

V and J are TRBV11-2 and TRBJ1-5; D ambiguous. Trimming removed 4 bases at V and 7 bases at J, with 8 bases between. Germline V gives CDR1 SGHAT, CDR2 FQNNGV. The CDR3 extends over 12 amino acids. This CDR3 reads CASSYPGQPQHF. The CDR3 DNA follows: TGTGCCAGCAGCTATCCCGGGCAGCCCCAGCATTTT.

J is TRBJ1-6 and V is TRBV2; D uncertain. The CDR3 consists of 16 residues. The germline V gene has CDR1 SNHLY and CDR2 FYNNEI. The V and J ends lost 6 bases and 4 bases respectively, with 16 bases between them. CDR3 amino acids: CASSRDWGNYNSPLHF. DNA for the CDR3: TGTGCCAGCAGCCGAGATTGGGGTAATTATAATTCACCCCTCCACTTT.

The V gene is TRBV7-9, the J gene TRBJ2-5, with D tentatively TRBD1 (7 bases). This CDR3 comprises 16 residues. CDR1 is SEHNR and CDR2 is FQNEAQ in the germline V gene (reference sequence). V was pared by 4 bases and J by 2 bases, with 17 bases between. Here the CDR3 reads CASSSGGGTVQETQYF. The DNA for the CDR3 is TGTGCCAGCAGCTCGGGCGGCGGGACAGTACAAGAGACCCAGTACTTC.

The chain joins TRBV6-6 to TRBJ2-1, with 7 bases matching TRBD2. V was pared by 10 bases and J by 5 bases, with 11 bases of the junction left unmatched. Germline lookup yields CDR1 MNHNY and CDR2 SVGAGI (reference sequence). This CDR3 is built from 14 residues. CDR3 region: CATSWGGFNNEQFF. The CDR3 DNA reads TGTGCCACCTCCTGGGGGGGATTCAACAATGAGCAGTTCTTC.

In its sample, this clone was seen a few times. The chain links TRBV19 to TRBJ2-7; D perhaps matches TRBD2 (6 bases). V was clipped by 5 bases and J by 1 base, with 12 bases between them. This CDR3 is built from 14 residues. Germline assignment: CDR1 LNHDA and CDR2 SQIVND (reference sequence). The CDR3 loop reads CASSLLGGSYEQYF. Here the CDR3 DNA reads TGTGCCAGTAGTCTTCTTGGGGGGTCCTACGAGCAGTACTTC.

The gene calls are TRBV7-9 and TRBJ2-4; possible D gene TRBD1, 6 bases. The germline V gene encodes CDR1 SEHNR and CDR2 FQNEAQ (reference sequence). CDR3 length: 16 amino acids. The V gene lost 5 bases and the J gene lost 3 bases, with 17 bases spanning the gap. The CDR3 spells CASSQTGNIGKNIQYF. Written as DNA, the CDR3 is TGTGCCAGCAGCCAAACAGGGAATATAGGCAAAAACATTCAGTACTTC.

The chain couples TRBV19 to TRBJ1-6, with D unclear. V lost 2 bases and J 7 bases, leaving 12 bases between the germline ends. The V gene's germline CDR1 is LNHDA and CDR2 SQIVND (reference sequence). The CDR3 runs to 15 residues. The CDR3 coding sequence is TGTGCCAGTAGTATATCCGGGCGCGGCAATTCACCCCTCCACTTT. It is translated as CASSISGRGNSPLHF.

The CDR3 region has the DNA TGTGCCAGCAGCCCGACTAGCGGGAGGGCCTTGGGCGAGCAGTACTTC. Translated: CASSPTSGRALGEQYF. The J gene is TRBJ2-7, the V gene TRBV21-1; the DNA was not compared with TRBD2, the D call given in the table. TRBV21-1 constitutes a pseudogene. This CDR3 is 16 amino acids long.

The chain has TRBV9 and TRBJ2-5; D may be TRBD2 (6 bases). Deletions cut 2 bases from V and 2 bases from J, with 13 bases between. Germline V CDR1 and CDR2: SGDLS, YYNGEE. This CDR3 spans 15 amino acids. CDR3 bases: TGTGCCAGCAGCGTGGCGGGGCGGGATCAAGAGACCCAGTACTTC. Its protein is CASSVAGRDQETQYF.

Written as DNA, the CDR3 is TGTGCCAGCAGTCTTGGGGGCAGTAACTACGAGCAGTACTTC. Translation: CASSLGGSNYEQYF. The chain combines TRBV6-1 with TRBJ2-7; D perhaps matches TRBD1 (6 bases). CDR3 length: 14 residues. Trimming shortened V by 5 bases and J by 3 bases, and 14 bases separated the two germline ends. Looked up from germline, CDR1 is MNHNS and CDR2 is SASEGT.

The genes are TRBV5-1 and TRBJ1-1; 8 positions match TRBD1. Germline CDR1 reads SGHRS; CDR2 reads YFSETQ. Losses at the gene ends were 5 bases for V and 2 bases for J; bases not matched to a gene: 5. The CDR3 contains 14 residues. The CDR3 DNA reads as TGCGCCAGCAGTCCCGGGACAGGTAACACTGAAGCTTTCTTT. Translation: CASSPGTGNTEAFF.

The chain couples TRBV7-3 to TRBJ2-7; D is possibly TRBD1 (5 bases). This CDR3 spans 14 amino acids. Trimming took 4 bases from V and 1 from J, leaving 11 bases between them. Germline CDR1 reads SGHTA; CDR2 reads FQGTGA. CDR3 sequence: CASSSSQGSYEQYF. The CDR3 DNA is TGTGCCAGCAGCTCGTCGCAGGGATCCTACGAGCAGTACTTC. The complete variable domain, with remaining parts taken from reference TRBV7-3 and TRBJ2-7, reads GAGVSQTPSNKVTEKGKYVELRCDPISGHTALYWYRQSLGQGPEFLIYFQGTGAADDSGLPNDRFFAVRPEGSVSTLKIQRTERGDSAVYLCASSSSQGSYEQYFGPGTRLTVT.